The clone carrying this TCR beta chain ranks as medium-sized. Its antigen is still unknown. The data belong to a study of vaccination and CD4 T cells after COVID-19. Study information: Following dose two, a median around 69 days (range 14 to 241) passed before post-vaccine samples were taken. In culture, cells were exposed to overlapping spike peptides from SARS-CoV-2, HCoV-NL63, HCoV-OC43 and HCoV-229E.

V was trimmed by 0 bases and J by 5 bases, leaving 11 bases between them. Germline lookup yields CDR1 SGHTA and CDR2 FQGNSA. This CDR3 region has 14 residues. Cultured CD4+ T-cell DNA underwent Oncomine TCR Beta short-read sequencing. MiXCR was run by TCRdb on the PCR reads, yielding one entry per CDR3 protein. This table has 20,000 to 25,000 distinct CDR3 sequences, roughly two fifths appearing once. Indicated treatment: 10-day PBMC culture with coronavirus spike peptide pools or control peptides (ViraFEST assay). Cultures of PBMCs, around 2 million per well, were set up with 9 to 10 IU/ml IL-2 and roughly 9 ug/ml peptide pools. Days 3 and 7 saw half the medium replaced with fresh IL-2 medium.

The receptor was derived from a human donor who had recovered from COVID-19. The sequencing used CD4+ T cells from blood, cultured in vitro, collected before SARS-CoV-2 vaccination. This sequence joins TRBV7-2 and TRBJ2-7; tentative D call: TRBD1 (6 bases). CDR3: CASSLAAGANEQYF. CDR3 sequence (DNA): TGTGCCAGCAGCTTAGCCGCAGGGGCAAACGAGCAGTACTTC.